This T cell receptor beta chain was documented in a study of T cell responses to AZD1222 COVID-19 vaccine. Points from the study as a whole: Most donors were white British and more were female, and clonal diversity was possibly underestimated. Close to half of all spike-specific TCRs reportedly target regions of the variants that are unmutated.

The CDR3 is 22 amino acids. CDR1 and CDR2 (germline): MGHRA, YSYEKL. With 1 base clipped from V and 4 bases from J, the junction kept 21 bases outside the gene matches. About this clone: Its cognate antigen is unknown.

Sequencing was performed with immunoSEQ multiplex PCR; in TCRdb, only in-frame clones are kept and a portion is missing. Found here are about 140,000 clones, roughly nine tenths of them singletons; the top ten hold roughly 3.1%. The sample consisted of peripheral blood, taken on day 0 of AZD1222 vaccination. This receptor was identified in an adult in good health. The chain employs TRBV4-1 and TRBJ2-3; 12 bases fit TRBD2. The CDR3 here is CASSQALFRRASGRAGADTQYF. CDR3 sequence (DNA): TGCGCCAGCAGCCAAGCACTCTTCCGCCGGGCTAGCGGGAGGGCCGGGGCAGATACGCAGTATTTT.